Listed here are 29 T cell receptor beta chains from one sample, sequenced in a study of molecular identifiers for immune sequencing clone quantification. TCRdb reprocessed the PCR reads with MiXCR, giving one entry per CDR3 protein. The repertoire holds over 550,000 distinct CDR3 sequences, with approximately 24% as singletons. The material sequenced was naive CD8+ T cells from blood, with Jurkat cell RNA spiked in. Specified subset: FACS-sorted CD8+CD4-CCR7+CD45RA+ naive T cells. These receptor sequences come from a human donor in good health. Some libraries in this study had Jurkat cell RNA spiked in.

On this clonotype: This may be a read error, as it is one base from a much larger clone. J is TRBJ1-1 and V is TRBV7-9; D not resolved. The germline V gene has CDR1 SEHNR and CDR2 FQNEAQ (reference sequence). The CDR3 is 12 residues long. Trimming pared 5 bases from V and 7 bases from J, leaving 11 bases between. CDR3 nucleotides: TGTGCCAGCAGCCTAGGGTGCCTTGAAGCTTTCTTT. This encodes CASSLGCLEAFF.

The chain carries TRBV6-2 or TRBV6-3 and TRBJ2-7; D possibly corresponds to TRBD2 (6 bases). With 0 bases removed from V and 1 base from J, the gap between germline ends came to 22 bases. CDR3 length: 19 residues. Germline loops: CDR1 MNHEY, CDR2 SVGEGT. The CDR3 region is CASSYSSRSRGSLSYEQYF. The CDR3 DNA sequence: TGTGCCAGCAGTTACTCGTCCAGGAGTCGGGGGTCCCTTTCCTACGAGCAGTACTTC.

This clonotype was seen repeatedly, ten times or more. The gene calls are TRBV4-2 and TRBJ2-3, with TRBD2 as a possible D gene (5 bases). Germline CDR1 LGHNA, CDR2 YNFKEQ. V was pared by 8 bases and J by 2 bases, with 11 bases between. The CDR3 spans 13 residues. The CDR3 loop is CASRSGITDTQYF. DNA of the CDR3: TGTGCCAGCCGGAGCGGAATCACAGATACGCAGTATTTT.

This chain joins TRBV15 and TRBJ2-1; TRBD1 agrees at 7 bases. This CDR3 is built from 16 residues. From germline, CDR1 is LNHNV and CDR2 YYDKDF (reference sequence). Trimming took 5 bases from V and 4 from J; bases not matched to a gene: 11. CDR3 nucleotides: TGTGCCACCAGCCCTGTCGGGGACAGACCGTACAATGAGCAGTTCTTC. Encoded protein: CATSPVGDRPYNEQFF.

The chain links TRBV29-1 to TRBJ2-1; perhaps TRBD2 as D (6 bases). V lost 7 bases and J lost 10, with 14 bases in between. CDR3 length equals 11 residues. CDR1 SQVTM and CDR2 ANQGSEA come from the germline V gene. The CDR3 sequence: CSADFRGEQFF. The CDR3 coding sequence is TGCAGCGCCGACTTCCGGGGGGAGCAGTTCTTC.

In regard to this clonotype: A much larger clone differs by one base, so this may be a read error. The chain employs TRBV16 and TRBJ2-2; D perhaps matches TRBD2 (6 bases). Germline CDR1 reads KGHSY; CDR2 reads FQNENV. This CDR3 comprises 16 residues. The CDR3 reads CASSQYASANTGVLFF. In DNA, the CDR3 is TGTGCCAGCAGCCAATATGCTAGCGCCAACACCGGGGTGCTGTTTTTT.

This clonotype was observed at least ten times. J is TRBJ2-5 and V is TRBV5-1; a possible D gene is TRBD2 (6 bases). Germline loops: CDR1 SGHRS, CDR2 YFSETQ. V was pared by 3 bases and J by 2 bases, with 14 bases between. CDR3 length equals 15 residues. The CDR3 nucleotides are TGCGCCAGCAGCTACCTCCGGGACTTTCAAGAGACCCAGTACTTC. Translating it yields CASSYLRDFQETQYF.

The chain couples TRBV4-2 to TRBJ2-7; 8 bases align to TRBD2. Trimming at V came to 0 bases and at J to 3 bases, leaving 7 bases not matched to a gene. Looked up from germline, CDR1 is LGHNA and CDR2 is YNFKEQ. There are 16 residues in the CDR3. The CDR3 sequence: CASSQDPAAGVYEQYF. The CDR3 region has the DNA TGTGCCAGCAGCCAAGATCCCGCAGCGGGGGTCTACGAGCAGTACTTC.

The rearrangement uses TRBV7-9 and TRBJ2-2, with D possibly TRBD1 on 5 matching bases. Looked up from germline, CDR1 is SEHNR and CDR2 is FQNEAQ (reference sequence). CDR3 size: 16 residues. V dropped 4 bases and J dropped 4 bases, with 16 bases sitting between them. This chain's CDR3 is CASSSRLGELTGELFF. The CDR3, as DNA: TGTGCCAGCAGCTCCCGATTAGGGGAACTCACCGGGGAGCTGTTTTTT.

To note about this clonotype: The junction does not match germline at one end; this may be a read error. V and J are TRBV9 and TRBJ1-3, with D possibly TRBD1 on 6 matching bases. The CDR3 spans 15 residues. Germline-derived CDR1 and CDR2 are SGDLS and YYNGEE. The chain's CDR3 is CASSAQGPFGNTVYF. The CDR3 DNA sequence: TGTGCCAGCAGCGCACAGGGCCCCTTTGGAAACACCGTATATTTT.

This clonotype was counted many times. The genes are TRBV6-5 and TRBJ2-3; D could derive from TRBD1 or TRBD2 (5 bases each). CDR1 MNHEY and CDR2 SVGAGI come from the germline V gene. The CDR3 consists of 16 residues. Trimming left V 6 bases short and J 0 bases short, with 16 bases between. CDR3 coding DNA: TGTGCCAGCAGCCTTTCAGGGAGCTCTAGCACAGATACGCAGTATTTT. Translated: CASSLSGSSSTDTQYF.

This clonotype was observed a handful of times. The chain has TRBV6-1 and TRBJ1-2; TRBD1 might be the D (6 bases). This CDR3 has 16 amino acids. V lost 5 bases and J 0 bases, leaving 16 bases between the germline ends. Germline CDR1 reads MNHNS; CDR2 reads SASEGT. CDR3 loop: CASSIRQELTNYGYTF. As DNA, the CDR3 is TGTGCCAGCAGTATACGACAGGAACTAACTAACTATGGCTACACCTTC.

The chain links TRBV2 to TRBJ2-7, with D tentatively TRBD1 (6 bases). CDR3 length equals 13 residues. Trimming cost V 7 bases and J 5 bases, with 15 bases left between them. Germline V lookup: CDR1 SNHLY, CDR2 FYNNEI. CDR3 DNA: TGTGCCAGCATCAAAAAGGGGGAACACGAGCAGTACTTC. It translates to CASIKKGEHEQYF.

The chain joins TRBV6-2 or TRBV6-3 to TRBJ1-5; D is unresolved. The germline V gene has CDR1 MNHEY and CDR2 SVGEGT. The CDR3 consists of 15 residues. Trimming shortened V by 5 bases and J by 1 base, and 12 bases separated the two germline ends. DNA for the CDR3: TGTGCCAGCAGTCATGAGGGTAGGAGCAATCAGCCCCAGCATTTT. Its translation: CASSHEGRSNQPQHF.

This clonotype was seen a handful of times. The rearrangement uses TRBV20-1 and TRBJ1-5; D may be TRBD1 (5 bases). There are 15 residues in the CDR3. Germline CDR1 reads DFQATT; CDR2 reads SNEGSKA (reference sequence). V gave up 6 bases and J gave up 2 bases, with 17 bases separating them. In nucleotides, the CDR3 is TGCAGTGCGACAGTCGGGTACGATGGCAATCAGCCCCAGCATTTT. Its translation: CSATVGYDGNQPQHF.

This clonotype came up once. The chain recombines TRBV28 with TRBJ2-3; 8 bases match TRBD2. This CDR3 spans 17 amino acids. Per germline, CDR1 MDHEN and CDR2 SYDVKM. The trim removed 3 bases at V and 4 bases at J, leaving 12 bases unmatched. The DNA for the CDR3 is TGTGCCAGCAGTTTTGCATTGTCGGGAGGGCCCTCAGATACGCAGTATTTT. It specifies CASSFALSGGPSDTQYF.

The chain has TRBV10-2 and TRBJ2-7; the match to TRBD1 covers 10 bases. V was clipped by 6 bases and J by 5 bases; unmatched bases: 10. The CDR3 extends over 15 amino acids. CDR1 is WSHSY, CDR2 SAAADI, per germline. The CDR3 loop reads CASRAGTGVGNEQYF. For the CDR3, the DNA is TGCGCCAGCAGGGCCGGGACAGGGGTCGGTAACGAGCAGTACTTC.

This clonotype occurred a few times. V usage is TRBV7-9 and J usage is TRBJ1-1, with 10 bases aligning to TRBD1. Trimming cost V 5 bases and J 4 bases; bases outside gene matches: 1. This CDR3 is 13 amino acids long. Germline loops: CDR1 SEHNR, CDR2 FQNEAQ (reference sequence). The CDR3 coding sequence is TGTGCCAGCAGCGACAGGGGGCTCACTGAAGCTTTCTTT. Protein: CASSDRGLTEAFF.

This clonotype was counted a few times. V gene TRBV29-1 combines with J gene TRBJ2-7, with TRBD2 as a possible D gene (6 bases). Per germline, CDR1 SQVTM and CDR2 ANQGSEA. V lost 1 base and J 5 bases, leaving 15 bases between the germline ends. This CDR3 comprises 14 residues. CDR3 sequence: CSVEAGGIGHEQYF. The CDR3 bases are TGCAGCGTTGAAGCAGGCGGGATCGGCCACGAGCAGTACTTC.

Many counts were recorded for this clonotype. The chain combines TRBV6-5 with TRBJ2-7; D may match TRBD1 or TRBD2 (6 bases each). Germline values: CDR1 MNHEY, CDR2 SVGAGI. The CDR3 contains 15 residues. V gave up 2 bases and J gave up 4 bases, with 15 bases separating them. The CDR3 DNA reads as TGTGCCAGCAGTTACGTCGGGGGCGCGGGTTACGAGCAGTACTTC. Protein sequence: CASSYVGGAGYEQYF.

This clonotype was observed at least ten times. The V gene is TRBV5-8, the J gene TRBJ1-5; D remains ambiguous. CDR1 SGHTS and CDR2 YDEGEE come from the germline V gene. V gave up 0 bases and J gave up 4 bases, with 11 bases separating them. The length of the CDR3 is 15 residues. For the CDR3, the DNA is TGTGCCAGCAGCTTGGAAGACACTCCTAATCAGCCCCAGCATTTT. Its translation: CASSLEDTPNQPQHF.

This clonotype was counted at least ten times. The chain employs TRBV24-1 and TRBJ2-3; no firm D call. This CDR3 has 13 amino acids. Trimming left V 5 bases short and J 2 bases short, with 7 bases between. CDR1 KGHDR and CDR2 SFDVKD come from the germline V gene. As DNA, the CDR3 is TGTGCCACCAGTGTTGGCATCACAGATACGCAGTATTTT. Protein: CATSVGITDTQYF.

As for this clonotype: Relative to the germline gene, one junction end is altered; a read error may explain this. V and J are TRBV15 and TRBJ2-2; D might be TRBD2 (6 bases). Germline V gene data show CDR1 as LNHNV and CDR2 as YYDKDF (reference sequence). The CDR3 totals 14 residues. CDR3 region: CATSPRDLAGEPFF. CDR3 sequence (DNA): TGTGCCACCAGCCCCAGGGACTTGGCCGGGGAGCCGTTTTTT.

Ten or more counts support this clonotype. This chain joins TRBV7-9 and TRBJ2-5; tentatively, D is TRBD2 (5 bases). CDR3 length equals 15 residues. With 5 bases removed from V and 1 base from J, the gap between germline ends came to 14 bases. Germline CDR1 and CDR2: SEHNR and FQNEAQ (reference sequence). The CDR3 DNA is TGTGCCAGCAGCCTCACGGGATCCTCCCAAGAGACCCAGTACTTC. Protein product: CASSLTGSSQETQYF. The variable domain in full, with the rest retrieved from reference TRBV7-9 and TRBJ2-5, is DTGVSQNPRHKITKRGQNVTFRCDPISEHNRLYWYRQTLGQGPEFLTYFQNEAQLEKSRLLSDRFSAERPKGSFSTLEIQRTEQGDSAMYLCASSLTGSSQETQYFGPGTRLLVL.

Concerning this clonotype: Without the conserved terminal phenylalanine or tryptophan, this CDR3 likely stems from a read error. The CDR3 here is CASSLLGPNTEAFS. In nucleotides, the CDR3 is TGTGCCAGCAGTTTATTGGGACCGAACACTGAAGCTTTCTCT. The rearrangement joins TRBV12-3 or TRBV12-4 to TRBJ1-1; a weak D match, TRBD1 (5 bases). V dropped 2 bases and J dropped 1 base, with 8 bases sitting between them. The CDR3 is 14 residues long.

This clonotype was recorded at least ten times. This chain uses TRBV7-9 with TRBJ1-4, with D unclear. The CDR3 sequence is 12 residues long. Per germline, CDR1 SEHNR and CDR2 FQNEAQ (reference sequence). V lost 0 bases and J 8 bases, leaving 4 bases between the germline ends. The CDR3, as DNA: TGTGCCAGCAGCTTAGCGGCGGAAAAACTGTTTTTT. Amino acid sequence: CASSLAAEKLFF.

This sequence joins TRBV13 and TRBJ2-1; TRBD1 aligns across 7 bases. There are 15 residues in the CDR3. With V trimmed by 4 bases and J by 4 bases, 7 bases remained unmatched. Per germline, CDR1 PRHDT and CDR2 FYEKMQ (reference sequence). CDR3 loop: CASSSGQILYNEQFF. The CDR3 nucleotides are TGTGCCAGCAGCTCGGGACAGATTCTTTACAATGAGCAGTTCTTC.

There are many counts of this clonotype. The rearrangement uses TRBV7-3 and TRBJ2-2; no reliable D call. This CDR3 is built from 12 residues. Germline CDR1 reads SGHTA; CDR2 reads FQGTGA. Trimming cost V 5 bases and J 3 bases, with 4 bases left between them. The CDR3 sequence is CASSPDTGELFF. The CDR3 DNA follows: TGTGCCAGCAGCCCCGACACCGGGGAGCTGTTTTTT.

This clonotype has a single count. The junction departs from germline at one end; a sequencing error may be responsible. This rearrangement joins TRBV7-9 to TRBJ1-3; 7 bases align to TRBD1. CDR1 is SEHNR and CDR2 is FQNEAQ in the germline V gene (reference sequence). CDR3 length: 19 residues. CDR3 coding DNA: TGTGCCAGCAGCCAGCAGGCGGGGAGGACAGGATTCTCTGGAAACCCCATATATTTT. Translating it yields CASSQQAGRTGFSGNPIYF.